This T cell receptor (beta chain) was recovered during a study of CD4 T cells in relation to SARS-CoV-2 and coronaviruses. On the study more broadly: Convalescent patients were under ten males and 4 females; two were Hispanic.

This CDR3 is 14 amino acids long. Germline values: CDR1 LNHDA, CDR2 SQIVND (reference sequence). V was clipped by 5 bases and J by 0 bases, with 9 bases between them. This clone came up a few times. The table came from immunoSEQ multiplex PCR; TCRdb's copy has only in-frame clones and leaves some out. The top ten clones hold about 3% of a sample with 40,000 or so clones, 80% to 90% of them seen once. Specimen: memory CD4+ T cells from PBMCs. The rearrangement joins TRBV19 to TRBJ2-3; maybe TRBD2 (5 bases). The source of this sequence is an adult with COVID-19. The CDR3 region has the DNA TGTGCCAGTAGTTGGAGCGGAAGCACAGATACGCAGTATTTT. Translated: CASSWSGSTDTQYF.